Listed here are 17 T cell receptor beta chains from one sample, sequenced in a study of T cell changes during pregnancy in multiple sclerosis. Produced via immunoSEQ multiplex PCR; TCRdb's table is partial and in-frame only. The sample shows 55,000 to 65,000 clones, roughly 92% of them seen only once. The source material was peripheral blood, sampled in the first trimester of pregnancy. The receptors were gathered from a female donor with multiple sclerosis, enrolled in a pregnancy study.

The chain employs TRBV9 and TRBJ1-5; D is perhaps TRBD1 (6 bases). This CDR3 has 13 residues. CDR1 SGDLS and CDR2 YYNGEE come from the germline V gene. Trimming stripped 7 bases from V and 3 bases from J, with 11 bases between. CDR3 sequence (DNA): TGTGCCAGCGCCCAGGGGACCAATCAGCCCCAGCATTTT. Translation gives CASAQGTNQPQHF. The full variable domain, its missing parts supplied by reference TRBV9 and TRBJ1-5, is DSGVTQTPKHLITATGQRVTLRCSPRSGDLSVYWYQQSLDQGLQFLIQYYNGEERAKGNILERFSAQQFPDLHSELNLSSLELGDSALYFCASAQGTNQPQHFGDGTRLSIL.

The chain recombines TRBV7-3 with TRBJ2-3; 10 bases agree with TRBD1. The CDR3 loop spans 12 amino acids. The V segment lost 5 bases and the J segment 10 bases; nucleotides outside the gene matches: 3. CDR1 and CDR2 from the germline V gene are SGHTA and FQGTGA. In DNA form, the CDR3 reads TGTGCCAGCAGCCCTGGGACAGGGGCGCAGTATTTT. Its translation is CASSPGTGAQYF.

J is TRBJ1-4 and V is TRBV21-1. TRBV21-1 is tagged as a pseudogene. The CDR3 is made up of 14 amino acids. The DNA of the CDR3 is TGTGCCAGCAGGGAGCATACAACTAATGAAAAACTGTTTTTT. Residues: CASREHTTNEKLFF.

In its sample, this clone was seen a few times. The chain uses TRBV15 and TRBJ1-5; a weak D match, TRBD1 (6 bases). The CDR3 consists of 15 residues. CDR1 is LNHNV and CDR2 is YYDKDF in the germline V gene (reference sequence). V lost 3 bases to trimming and J lost 3 bases, with 12 bases between them. The CDR3 spells CATSRNGQNNQPQHF. In DNA form, the CDR3 reads TGTGCCACCAGCAGGAACGGACAGAACAATCAGCCCCAGCATTTT.

This clone showed up just once. This sequence joins TRBV7-2 and TRBJ2-5; 8 bases are a match to TRBD2. CDR1 is SGHTA, CDR2 FQGNSA, per germline. The CDR3 has 13 amino acids. V lost 8 bases, J lost 8 bases, and 10 bases stayed unmatched. CDR3 protein: CASGDGGGSTQYF. For the CDR3, the DNA is TGTGCCAGCGGGGACGGGGGGGGTTCTACCCAGTACTTC.

The chain has TRBV4-3 and TRBJ2-2, with 8 bases identical to TRBD2. The CDR3 sequence is 18 residues long. The germline CDR1 and CDR2 sequences are LGHNA and YSLEER. V shed 1 base and J 4 bases; nucleotides not matched to a gene: 11. In nucleotides, the CDR3 is TGCGCCAGCAGCCAAGTAACGGGAGGGGGAGGTCGCACCGGGGAGCTGTTTTTT. It codes for CASSQVTGGGGRTGELFF.

This chain uses TRBV5-5 with TRBJ1-1; D uncertain. Germline CDR1 SGHKS, CDR2 YYEKEE (reference sequence). The CDR3 totals 13 residues. Trimming removed 1 base from V and 5 bases from J, with 9 bases in between. CDR3 loop: CASSLFARTEAFF. The CDR3 DNA is TGTGCCAGCAGCTTGTTTGCGCGGACTGAAGCTTTCTTT. The complete variable domain, with remaining parts taken from reference TRBV5-5 and TRBJ1-1, reads DAGVTQSPTHLIKTRGQQVTLRCSPISGHKSVSWYQQVLGQGPQFIFQYYEKEERGRGNFPDRFSARQFPNYSSELNVNALLLGDSALYLCASSLFARTEAFFGQGTRLTVV.

The chain combines TRBV15 with TRBJ1-2; 7 nucleotides agree with TRBD1. This CDR3 region has 14 residues. The germline CDR1 and CDR2 sequences are LNHNV and YYDKDF (reference sequence). The V gene end was trimmed by 8 bases and the J gene end by 7 bases; junction bases not matched to a gene: 13. The CDR3 reads CATSNQGGVGGYTF. CDR3 in DNA: TGTGCCACCTCAAACCAGGGGGGCGTTGGTGGCTACACCTTC.

The CDR3 sequence is CASSSQGNTEAFF. CDR3 DNA sequence: TGTGCCAGCAGCTCTCAGGGGAACACTGAAGCTTTCTTT. The gene calls are TRBV7-6 and TRBJ1-1; a weak D match, TRBD1 (5 bases). This CDR3 contains 13 residues. V was clipped by 4 bases and J by 1 base, with 7 bases between them. The germline V gene encodes CDR1 SGHVS and CDR2 FNYEAQ.

This chain uses TRBV7-2 with TRBJ2-5; TRBD1 is a possible D gene (5 bases). CDR3 length: 14 residues. Germline V gene data show CDR1 as SGHTA and CDR2 as FQGNSA. V was shortened by 3 bases and J by 5 bases, with 13 bases between the two germline ends. CDR3 in DNA: TGTGCCAGCAGCTTTTCCCCCAAGGGGGAGACCCAGTACTTC. It yields the protein CASSFSPKGETQYF.

The chain is built from TRBV5-6 and TRBJ2-5; D ambiguous. This CDR3 has 13 residues. Germline CDR1 is SGHDT and CDR2 is YYEEEE. Trimming took off 0 bases at V and 3 bases at J, with 6 bases between the two ends. Written as DNA, the CDR3 is TGTGCCAGCAGCTTGGTCTCAGAAGAGACCCAGTACTTC. Amino acids: CASSLVSEETQYF.

The chain has TRBV4-3 and TRBJ2-7; weak D call: TRBD2 (6 bases). V dropped 1 base and J dropped 3 bases, with 16 bases sitting between them. The CDR3 covers 16 residues. Germline loops: CDR1 LGHNA, CDR2 YSLEER. CDR3 in amino acids: CASSQVLGGKDYEQYF. CDR3 bases: TGCGCCAGCAGCCAAGTATTAGGAGGGAAAGACTACGAGCAGTACTTC.

The rearrangement links TRBV28 to TRBJ1-5; 7 nucleotides line up with TRBD1. Germline V CDR1 and CDR2: MDHEN, SYDVKM. CDR3 length: 13 residues. Trimming at V came to 6 bases and at J to 6 bases, leaving 5 bases not matched to a gene. The CDR3 loop reads CASRPHRGQPQHF. The CDR3 DNA reads as TGTGCCAGCAGGCCCCACAGGGGTCAGCCCCAGCATTTT.

This sequence joins TRBV19 and TRBJ1-2; 10 nucleotides align to TRBD1. This CDR3 comprises 14 residues. V dropped 9 bases and J dropped 0; count of bases not matched to a gene: 4. CDR1 is LNHDA and CDR2 is SQIVND in the germline V gene (reference sequence). CDR3 DNA sequence: TGTGCCAGGGCGACAGGGGGCCCTAACTATGGCTACACCTTC. Protein: CARATGGPNYGYTF.

The V call is TRBV28, the J call TRBJ1-1, with D hard to call. The CDR3 has 8 amino acids. The V gene lost 11 bases and the J gene lost 10 bases, with 8 bases spanning the gap. Germline CDR1 and CDR2: MDHEN and SYDVKM. Here the CDR3 DNA reads TGTGCCCATAGAACAGCTTTCTTT. This gives the protein CAHRTAFF.

This chain connects TRBV18 to TRBJ1-3, with D hard to call. V was trimmed by 6 bases and J by 7 bases, leaving 28 bases between them. The CDR3 is 18 amino acids. The germline V gene encodes CDR1 KGHSH and CDR2 LQKENI. This CDR3 is CASSLNPEVSPRVNTIYF. The CDR3 bases are TGTGCCAGCTCCCTCAACCCCGAGGTCTCACCGCGTGTGAACACCATATATTTT. Drawing the rest from reference TRBV18 and TRBJ1-3, the complete variable domain is NAGVMQNPRHLVRRRGQEARLRCSPMKGHSHVYWYRQLPEEGLKFMVYLQKENIIDESGMPKERFSAEFPKEGPSILRIQQVVRGDSAAYFCASSLNPEVSPRVNTIYFGEGSWLTVV.

The CDR3 sequence: CASSPLKAGQETQYF. The CDR3 DNA is TGTGCCAGCTCACCACTTAAGGCGGGCCAAGAGACCCAGTACTTC. The genes are TRBV18 and TRBJ2-5, with a possible D match to TRBD2 (5 bases). The CDR3 sequence is 15 residues long. Trimming left V 1 base short and J 1 base short, with 10 bases between. In germline, CDR1 is KGHSH, CDR2 LQKENI.